This T cell receptor beta chain was identified during a study of early T cells in non-severe SARS-CoV-2 infection. A few counts support this clonotype. One entry per CDR3 protein results from TCRdb running MiXCR on the 5' RACE reads. The sample has under 60,000 distinct CDR3 sequences, roughly a tenth seen once. The source material was whole blood. The receptor was derived from an adult who was a healthcare worker with PCR-confirmed SARS-CoV-2 infection or an uninfected control (not recorded which).

The CDR3: CASSSGLAGAADTQYF. The CDR3 nucleotides read TGTGCCAGCAGTTCGGGACTAGCGGGAGCGGCAGATACGCAGTATTTT. This chain links TRBV27 with TRBJ2-3; TRBD2 aligns across 14 bases. The CDR3 is 16 amino acids. J was trimmed by 4 bases and V by 4 bases; bases with no gene match: 4. Germline-derived CDR1 and CDR2 are MNHEY and SMNVEV (reference sequence).